The clone carrying this T cell receptor beta chain was recorded only once. Its specificity is not known. The sample belongs to a study of cytomegalovirus exposure and HLA in healthy donors. Background on the study: Out of about 179 million T cells, an earlier analysis found 117 million unique TCR beta sequences in total.

13 Jbeta primers and 60 Vbeta primers were used for the PCR. The table came from immunoSEQ multiplex PCR; TCRdb's copy has only in-frame clones and leaves some out. The sample records 150,000 to 200,000 clones, 87% being singletons. General study results and limits: In a later analysis, HLA-C alleles had the fewest associated TCRs, DRB1 alleles the most. A few V segments could not be told apart, such as TRBV6-2 and TRBV6-3, and were left out.

With V trimmed by 0 bases and J by 3 bases, 9 bases remained unmatched. Germline assignment: CDR1 SGHDT and CDR2 YYEEEE. This CDR3 comprises 16 residues. This receptor was taken from a boy younger than 10 in good health and CMV-seronegative. The V call is TRBV5-6, the J call TRBJ2-7; 7 nucleotides align to TRBD2. Sequencing was done on a sample of PBMCs. The CDR3 bases are TGTGCCAGCAGCTTGGTGGGCGGGAGAGGTGGCTACGAGCAGTACTTC. It is translated as CASSLVGGRGGYEQYF.